The clone carrying this TCR beta chain came up a few times. Its antigen is undetermined. TCR cDNA was made by 5'RACE template switching, adding a universal primer site and UMIs. TCRdb analysed the 5' RACE reads with MiXCR anew, one entry per CDR3 protein. The sample lists more than 300,000 distinct CDR3 sequences, roughly 10% occurring once. This sample is drawn from a study of T cells after yellow fever vaccination. Across the study: SMART-Seq v4 Ultra Low Input handled preparation of low-cell-number fractions.

Study-wide results and limits: Booster samples showed a return of most primary-vaccination clones (roughly 96% CD4, around 88% CD8). CD4 and CD8 compartments shared a small share of clonotypes, likely from convergent recombination.

With V trimmed by 2 bases and J by 6 bases, 4 bases remained unmatched. This CDR3 is built from 15 residues. CDR1 is SGHNT, CDR2 YYREEE, per germline (reference sequence). The receptor was derived from a man between 18 and 35 years old who received the YFV17D yellow fever vaccine. This rearrangement joins TRBV5-4 to TRBJ2-1; 11 positions match TRBD2. The input for sequencing was CD4+ T cells sorted from PBMCs, taken 45 days after the yellow fever booster vaccination. CDR3 sequence reads: CASSFISGGVNEQFF. For the CDR3, the DNA is TGTGCCAGCAGCTTTATTAGCGGGGGGGTCAATGAGCAGTTCTTC.